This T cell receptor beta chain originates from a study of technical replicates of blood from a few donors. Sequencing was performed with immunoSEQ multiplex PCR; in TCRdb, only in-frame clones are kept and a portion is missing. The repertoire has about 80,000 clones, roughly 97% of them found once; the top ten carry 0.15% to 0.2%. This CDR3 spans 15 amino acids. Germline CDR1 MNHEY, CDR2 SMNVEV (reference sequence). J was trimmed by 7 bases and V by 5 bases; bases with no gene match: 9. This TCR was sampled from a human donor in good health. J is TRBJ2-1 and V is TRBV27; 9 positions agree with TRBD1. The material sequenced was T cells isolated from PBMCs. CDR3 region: CASSPPGQGINEQFF. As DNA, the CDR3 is TGTGCCAGCAGTCCTCCGGGACAGGGTATAAATGAGCAGTTCTTC.